This T cell receptor (beta chain) was recovered during a study of CD8 T cells in ankylosing spondylitis. Making use of molecular barcodes, quantitative 5'-RACE generated TCR beta libraries. TCRdb reprocessed the 5' RACE reads with MiXCR, giving one entry per CDR3 protein. The sample lists some 130,000 distinct CDR3 sequences, about an eighth occurring once. Broader study findings: In reactive arthritis synovial fluid and blood, some motif variants had been reported before. The study looked at matched synovial fluid samples from ankylosing spondylitis patients. Disease-linked clones were reported to be significantly enriched there. Disease-associated clones were CD8+ and fairly uncommon in peripheral blood.

This clonotype was found many times. Its target is unknown. Germline V gives CDR1 DFQATT, CDR2 SNEGSKA (reference sequence). The ends were cut back, 5 bases at V and 3 bases at J, with 14 bases in the middle. The CDR3 spans 13 residues. The sequence was obtained from a female donor with ankylosing spondylitis or in good health (not recorded which). This chain joins TRBV20-1 and TRBJ2-7; maybe TRBD1 (6 bases). The sample consisted of blood, either unsorted or a sorted T cell fraction (not recorded which). The CDR3 reads CSAVRTVNYEQYF. CDR3 DNA sequence: TGCAGTGCTGTGCGGACAGTTAACTACGAGCAGTACTTC.